This T cell receptor beta chain was profiled in a study of cytomegalovirus exposure and HLA in healthy donors (dated by TCRdb to the late 2010s). Regarding the complete study: The 666 repertoires of the first cohort and the 110 or so validation repertoires were produced on the same platform, according to a later analysis. In addition to the first cohort of 666 subjects, a separate validation cohort of approximately 130 different subjects was used. The study aimed to test whether signatures of past pathogen exposure could be identified by cataloging public T cell receptors. High-throughput TCR immunosequencing, statistical association of individual TCRs with disease status, and machine learning were combined to predict cytomegalovirus infection status.

From the cysteine through the phenylalanine, the CDR3 covers 16 amino acids. The CDR3 DNA has 48 bases and is translated from base 1. V is cut back by 3 bases and J by 0 bases, with 5 bases in the junction unmatched. From the germline V gene (reference sequence), CDR1 is SGHNT and CDR2 is YYREEE. Receptor amplification or capture employed the immunoSEQ multiplex PCR assay. The source study handled its data this way. A statistical classification framework was built to diagnose cytomegalovirus status from the catalog of TCR beta chain sequences. TCRdb retrieved this table from immuneACCESS and kept in-frame rearrangements only. Not all clones are present; in checked studies, unresolved V genes account for under half, and no reason is known for the remainder. V and J calls and clone size are those listed in that table; D and trimming were worked out from the DNA. The table for this sample lists some 140,000 clones; about 87% of them were counted only once. The ten largest clones take up about 6.4% of the sample.

Donors formed part of the validation cohort, which comprised 120 subjects and was distinct from the first cohort of under 750 subjects. Overall study results and their limits: The authors suggested that the approach could potentially be extended to other disease states and immunological phenotypes. Across donors, most TCR sequences were observed very rarely, whereas some public TCRs were present in many individuals. The classifier was reported to diagnose cytomegalovirus status with high specificity and sensitivity in both the original cohort and the validation cohort. A later analysis had no HLA typing for the validation cohort, so co-occurrence there was scored across all 130 or so repertoires. A total of 150 or so TCR beta chains were listed by the study as associated with cytomegalovirus. Three of the identified cytomegalovirus-associated TCR beta chains were confirmed in vitro to be specific for cytomegalovirus antigens. Subsequent analysis determined that TCRs grouped into clusters in the first cohort also showed a tendency toward co-occurrence across the 120 or so validation repertoires, and approximately 93% of cluster scores exceeded 0.

This clone was seen once. The specificity of this receptor is unknown. No much larger clone exists at a distance of one base, and base qualities are not known. This receptor was taken from a woman in her 30s in good health and CMV-seropositive. The rearrangement combines TRBV5-4 with TRBJ1-3; 8 of the junction bases match TRBD1. Sequenced material: PBMCs. The CDR3 region reads CASSWGQANSGNTIYF. Read as DNA, the sequence is TGTGCCAGCAGCTGGGGACAGGCGAACTCTGGAAACACCATATATTTT.